These 8 T cell receptor beta chains were sequenced from one sample in a study of shared clonotypes between healthy human individuals. Produced via immunoSEQ multiplex PCR; TCRdb's table is partial and in-frame only. The sample lists 400,000 to 500,000 clones; roughly 85% were seen once. Sequencing was done on a sample of PBMCs. The origin of the receptors is a woman aged 40 to 49 in good health. Some clones in this sample may be carry-over from other donors' samples.

CDR3: CASSRGPTLLSEQYF. The CDR3 nucleotides are TGTGCCAGCAGTAGGGGACCCACCCTTCTATCCGAGCAGTACTTC. This chain links TRBV28 with TRBJ2-7; D is tentatively TRBD1 or TRBD2 (5 bases each). There are 15 residues in the CDR3. In germline, CDR1 is MDHEN, CDR2 SYDVKM. Trimming pared 5 bases from V and 6 bases from J, leaving 20 bases between.

The chain employs TRBV18 and TRBJ2-5, with 10 bases that match TRBD2. From germline, CDR1 is KGHSH and CDR2 LQKENI. The CDR3 length is 22 residues. Trimming at V came to 3 bases and at J to 1 base, leaving 23 bases not matched to a gene. The CDR3 loop is CASSPLGGFWTSGKPIQETQYF. Written as DNA, the CDR3 is TGTGCCAGCTCACCTCTAGGGGGATTTTGGACTAGCGGCAAACCGATCCAAGAGACCCAGTACTTC.

This clone has more than one count but fewer than ten. The chain combines TRBV27 with TRBJ2-7; 7 bases agree with TRBD1. J gave up 5 bases and V 3 bases, and 4 bases lay outside the gene matches. CDR3 size: 13 residues. Per the germline V gene, CDR1 is MNHEY and CDR2 is SMNVEV (reference sequence). CDR3 bases: TGTGCCAGCAGTTTGACAGGGAGACACGAGCAGTACTTC. Translation: CASSLTGRHEQYF.

The V and J genes are TRBV28 and TRBJ1-4; no clear D gene. V dropped 6 bases and J dropped 8 bases, with 16 bases sitting between them. Germline V CDR1 and CDR2: MDHEN, SYDVKM. The CDR3 runs to 14 residues. CDR3 sequence: CASSYAGVQEKLFF. CDR3 nucleotide sequence: TGTGCCAGCAGCTACGCCGGGGTCCAGGAAAAACTGTTTTTT.

The chain is built from TRBV5-1 and TRBJ2-3; TRBD2 aligns across 8 bases. In germline, CDR1 is SGHRS, CDR2 YFSETQ. CDR3 size: 14 residues. V lost 5 bases and J lost 6; bases outside the gene matches: 8. The CDR3 DNA follows: TGCGCCAGCAGTGAAGCGGGAGACAGGGATACGCAGTATTTT. Translating gives CASSEAGDRDTQYF.

This clone was found once. V is TRBV11-2 and J is TRBJ1-2; a weak D match, TRBD1 (6 bases). The CDR3 consists of 15 residues. Germline CDR1 and CDR2: SGHAT and FQNNGV. The V gene lost 5 bases and the J gene lost 1 base, with 14 bases spanning the gap. The CDR3 nucleotides read TGTGCCAGCAGCCATCACAGGGATTATAACTATGGCTACACCTTC. This codes for CASSHHRDYNYGYTF.

The gene calls are TRBV19 and TRBJ1-2; no reliable D call. The CDR3 covers 14 residues. Germline CDR1 reads LNHDA; CDR2 reads SQIVND (reference sequence). The germline V and J ends were trimmed by 7 bases and 4 bases, with 16 bases remaining between them. In DNA, the CDR3 is TGTGCCAGTACGCGAAAACTCGTTGGCTATGGCTACACCTTC. Translation gives CASTRKLVGYGYTF.

For this clone: A much larger clone lies a single base off, so this may be a read error. The chain uses TRBV28 and TRBJ2-1; TRBD2 matches at 12 bases. The CDR3 has 15 amino acids. Germline trimming cut 5 bases from V and 7 bases from J; bases unmatched to any gene: 6. Per the germline V gene, CDR1 is MDHEN and CDR2 is SYDVKM. The CDR3 here is CASSETSGRGNEQFF. In DNA, the CDR3 is TGTGCCAGCAGTGAGACTAGCGGGAGAGGTAATGAGCAGTTCTTC.